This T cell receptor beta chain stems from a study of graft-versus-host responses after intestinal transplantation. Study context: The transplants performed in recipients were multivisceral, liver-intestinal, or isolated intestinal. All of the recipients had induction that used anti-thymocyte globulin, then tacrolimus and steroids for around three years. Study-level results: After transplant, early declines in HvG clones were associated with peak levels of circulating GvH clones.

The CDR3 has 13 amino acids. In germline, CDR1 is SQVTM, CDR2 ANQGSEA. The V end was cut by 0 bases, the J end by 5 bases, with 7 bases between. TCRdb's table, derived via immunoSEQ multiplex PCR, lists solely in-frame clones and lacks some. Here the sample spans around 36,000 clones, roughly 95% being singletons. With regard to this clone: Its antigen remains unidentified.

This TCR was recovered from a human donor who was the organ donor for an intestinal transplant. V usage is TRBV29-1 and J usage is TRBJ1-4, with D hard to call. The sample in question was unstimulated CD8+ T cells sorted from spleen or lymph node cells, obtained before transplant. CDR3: CSVEEERNEKLFF. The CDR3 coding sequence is TGCAGCGTTGAAGAAGAGCGAAATGAAAAACTGTTTTTT.